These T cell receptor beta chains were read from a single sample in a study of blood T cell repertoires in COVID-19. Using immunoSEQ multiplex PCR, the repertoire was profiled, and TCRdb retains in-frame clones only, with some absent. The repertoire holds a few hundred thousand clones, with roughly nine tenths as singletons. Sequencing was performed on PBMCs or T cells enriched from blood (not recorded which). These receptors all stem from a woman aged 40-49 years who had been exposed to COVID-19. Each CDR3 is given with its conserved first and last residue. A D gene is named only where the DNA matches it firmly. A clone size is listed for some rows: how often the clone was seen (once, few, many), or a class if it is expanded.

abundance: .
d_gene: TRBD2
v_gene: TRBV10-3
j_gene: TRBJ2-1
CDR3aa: CAITPGLGNEQFF

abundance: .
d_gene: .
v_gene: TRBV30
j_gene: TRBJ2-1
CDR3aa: CAWSLGFNEQFF

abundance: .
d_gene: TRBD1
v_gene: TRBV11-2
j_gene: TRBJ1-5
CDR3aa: CASSAGQVSRPQHF

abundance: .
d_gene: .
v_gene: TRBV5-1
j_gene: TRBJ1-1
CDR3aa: CASSYQGSEAFF

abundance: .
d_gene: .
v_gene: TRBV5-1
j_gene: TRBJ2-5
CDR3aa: CASSSSPHGETQYF

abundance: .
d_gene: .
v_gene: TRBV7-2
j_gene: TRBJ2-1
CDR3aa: CASSPQDSYNEQFF

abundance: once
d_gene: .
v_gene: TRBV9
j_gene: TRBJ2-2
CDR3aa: CASRVAGGNGELFF

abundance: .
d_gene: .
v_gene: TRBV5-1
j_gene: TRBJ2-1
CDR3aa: CASSLGPQPGALAYNEQFF

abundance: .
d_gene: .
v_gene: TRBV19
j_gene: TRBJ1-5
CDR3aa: CASQGGTSNQPQHF

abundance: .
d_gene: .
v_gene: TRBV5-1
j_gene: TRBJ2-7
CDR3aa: CASSSQLGFEQYF

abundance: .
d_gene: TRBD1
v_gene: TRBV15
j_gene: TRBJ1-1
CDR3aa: CATSSRQGFTEAFF

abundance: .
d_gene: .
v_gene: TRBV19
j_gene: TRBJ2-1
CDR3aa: CASSITSSSYNEQFF

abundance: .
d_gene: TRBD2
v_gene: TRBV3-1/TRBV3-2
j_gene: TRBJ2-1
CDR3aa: CASSQDPGGRSHNEQFF

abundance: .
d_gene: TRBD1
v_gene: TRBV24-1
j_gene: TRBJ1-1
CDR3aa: CATSVSGGLGEAFF

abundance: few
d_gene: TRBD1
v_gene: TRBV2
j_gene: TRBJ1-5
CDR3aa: CASRPGTAGNQPQHF

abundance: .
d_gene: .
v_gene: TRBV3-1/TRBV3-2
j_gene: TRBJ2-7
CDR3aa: CASSPLGALYEQYF

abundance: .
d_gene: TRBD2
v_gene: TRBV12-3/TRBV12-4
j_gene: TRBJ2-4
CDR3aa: CASTPGGKNIQYF

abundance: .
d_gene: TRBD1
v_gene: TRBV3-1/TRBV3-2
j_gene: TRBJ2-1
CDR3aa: CASSQGTGAGNEQFF

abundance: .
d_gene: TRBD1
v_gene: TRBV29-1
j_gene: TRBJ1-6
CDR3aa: CSVANRTGEGSPLHF

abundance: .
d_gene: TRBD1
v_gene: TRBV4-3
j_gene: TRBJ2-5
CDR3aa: CASSRHRDSQETQYF

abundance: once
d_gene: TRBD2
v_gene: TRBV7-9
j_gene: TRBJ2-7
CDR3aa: CASSLSAGVNEQYF

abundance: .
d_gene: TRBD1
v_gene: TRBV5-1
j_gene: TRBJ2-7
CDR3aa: CASSETGGGSRYEQYF

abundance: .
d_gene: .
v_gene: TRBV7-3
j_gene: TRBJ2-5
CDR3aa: CASSLNSGGGRETQYF

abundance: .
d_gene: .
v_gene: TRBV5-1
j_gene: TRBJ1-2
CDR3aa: CASSLDGGLDGYTF

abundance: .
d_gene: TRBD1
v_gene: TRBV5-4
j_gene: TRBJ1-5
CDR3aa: CASSQGDQPQHF

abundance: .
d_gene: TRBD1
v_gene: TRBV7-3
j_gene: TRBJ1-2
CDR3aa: CASSHQQGAGYTF

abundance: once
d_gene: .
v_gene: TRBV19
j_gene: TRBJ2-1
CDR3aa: CASSVGGPYNEQFF

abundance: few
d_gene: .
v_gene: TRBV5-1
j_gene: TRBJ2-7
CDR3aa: CASSIQVPSYEQYF

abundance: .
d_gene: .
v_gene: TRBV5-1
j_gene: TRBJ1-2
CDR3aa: CASSLVAGNYGYTF

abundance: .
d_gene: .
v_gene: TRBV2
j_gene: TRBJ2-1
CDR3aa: CATSISNEQFF

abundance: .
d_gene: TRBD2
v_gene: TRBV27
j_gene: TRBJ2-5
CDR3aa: CASSFLGLAGLQETQYF

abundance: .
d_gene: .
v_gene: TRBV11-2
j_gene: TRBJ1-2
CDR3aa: CASSLQGSYGYTF

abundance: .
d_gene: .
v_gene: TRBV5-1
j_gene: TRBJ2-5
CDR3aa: CASSLGAQETQYF

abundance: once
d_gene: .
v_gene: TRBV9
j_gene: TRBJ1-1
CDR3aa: CASGGVNTEAFF

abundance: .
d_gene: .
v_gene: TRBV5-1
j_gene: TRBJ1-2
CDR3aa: CASSSGKTGGGYGYTF

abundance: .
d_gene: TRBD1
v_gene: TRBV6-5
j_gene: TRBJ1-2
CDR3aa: CASSWTGGGYTF

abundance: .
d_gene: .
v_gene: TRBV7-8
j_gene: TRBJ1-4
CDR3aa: CASSLAGVNHNEKLFF

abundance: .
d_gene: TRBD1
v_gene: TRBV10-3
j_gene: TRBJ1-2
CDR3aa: CAISESTGGAYGYTF

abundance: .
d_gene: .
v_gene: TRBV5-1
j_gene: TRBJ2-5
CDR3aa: CASSLGSSGETQYF

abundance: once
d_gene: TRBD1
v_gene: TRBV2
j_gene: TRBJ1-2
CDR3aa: CASSGDSPAYGYTF

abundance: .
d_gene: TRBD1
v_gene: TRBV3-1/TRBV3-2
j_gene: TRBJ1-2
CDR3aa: CASSLLGTGLHGYTF